A single sample gave rise to the 30 T cell receptor beta chains below, sequenced in a study of shared clonotypes between healthy human individuals. TCRdb's table, derived via immunoSEQ multiplex PCR, lists solely in-frame clones and lacks some. The sample holds about 710,000 clones, approximately 77% seen once. Material: memory CD4+ T cells sorted from blood. Subset here: CD45RA-negative fraction. Receptors originate from a woman in her twenties or thirties in good health.

V usage is TRBV7-6 and J usage is TRBJ2-7, with 12 bases aligning to TRBD2. The ends lost 5 bases at V and 0 bases at J; junction bases unmatched: 5. Germline-derived CDR1 and CDR2 are SGHVS and FNYEAQ. This CDR3 spans 16 amino acids. In nucleotides, the CDR3 is TGTGCCAGCAGCCCGACGACTAGCGGGGGCTCCTACGAGCAGTACTTC. It encodes CASSPTTSGGSYEQYF.

This clone was detected only once. The chain recombines TRBV7-9 with TRBJ1-2, with TRBD1 matching over 12 bases. Losses at the gene ends were 5 bases for V and 3 bases for J; bases not matched to a gene: 1. The CDR3 consists of 14 residues. In germline, CDR1 is SEHNR, CDR2 FQNEAQ (reference sequence). The CDR3 loop is CASSGTGGHYGYTF. The CDR3 nucleotides are TGTGCCAGCAGCGGGACAGGGGGCCACTATGGCTACACCTTC.

This rearrangement joins TRBV7-6 to TRBJ2-5; D is perhaps TRBD1 (5 bases). The CDR3 is 13 residues long. The ends were cut back, 5 bases at V and 5 bases at J, with 12 bases in the middle. Germline loops: CDR1 SGHVS, CDR2 FNYEAQ. The CDR3 bases are TGTGCCAGCAGCCCCAGGGCACGGGAGACCCAGTACTTC. Its translation is CASSPRARETQYF.

This clone turned up a few times. Since a much larger clone is just one base distant, this may be a read error. The same CDR3 is also encoded by other DNA sequences in this sample. The gene calls are TRBV18 and TRBJ1-1, with unresolved D. The V and J ends lost 1 base and 1 base respectively, with 7 bases between them. Germline loops: CDR1 KGHSH, CDR2 LQKENI. The CDR3 spans 14 residues. The DNA of the CDR3 is TGTGCCAGCTCACCACAGGGAGCGAACACTGAAGCTTTCTTT. Protein sequence: CASSPQGANTEAFF.

The chain carries TRBV28 and TRBJ1-1; the match to TRBD1 covers 9 bases. Unmatched junction bases numbered 14, after V lost 7 bases and J lost 5 bases. This CDR3 has 16 residues. CDR1 is MDHEN, CDR2 SYDVKM, per germline. The CDR3 is CASTSPGQGRTTEAFF. For the CDR3, the DNA is TGTGCCAGCACCTCCCCGGGACAGGGTAGAACGACTGAAGCTTTCTTT.

The rearrangement joins TRBV29-1 to TRBJ1-4; D is possibly TRBD1 (6 bases). V lost 6 bases to trimming and J lost 3 bases, with 11 bases between them. CDR1 and CDR2 (germline): SQVTM, ANQGSEA. This CDR3 is 13 amino acids long. Here the CDR3 reads CSVWDIPNEKLFF. In nucleotides, the CDR3 is TGCAGCGTATGGGACATTCCTAATGAAAAACTGTTTTTT.

The chain has TRBV7-2 and TRBJ2-3; D may be TRBD1 (5 bases). Germline assignment: CDR1 SGHTA and CDR2 FQGNSA. The length of the CDR3 is 15 residues. The ends were cut back, 5 bases at V and 0 bases at J, with 12 bases in the middle. CDR3 sequence reads: CASSPDSTSTDTQYF. The DNA for the CDR3 is TGTGCCAGCAGCCCCGACAGCACGAGCACAGATACGCAGTATTTT.

This clone was recorded once. The rearrangement uses TRBV11-2 and TRBJ2-3, with TRBD1 matching over 8 bases. The J segment lost 2 bases and the V segment lost 2 bases, leaving 3 bases of the junction unmatched. There are 15 residues in the CDR3. Germline V CDR1 and CDR2: SGHAT, FQNNGV. The CDR3 DNA sequence: TGTGCCAGCAGCTTACGGCAGGGGGCCACAGATACGCAGTATTTT. It is translated as CASSLRQGATDTQYF. The variable domain in full, with the rest retrieved from reference TRBV11-2 and TRBJ2-3, is EAGVAQSPRYKIIEKRQSVAFWCNPISGHATLYWYQQILGQGPKLLIQFQNNGVVDDSQLPKDRFSAERLKGVDSTLKIQPAKLEDSAVYLCASSLRQGATDTQYFGPGTRLTVL.

The table lists this clone with a count of one. The germline gene is not matched at one end of the junction; a read error may be the cause. This rearrangement joins TRBV2 to TRBJ2-1, with D perhaps being TRBD1 or TRBD2 (5 bases each). The CDR3 consists of 14 residues. Germline loops: CDR1 SNHLY, CDR2 FYNNEI. In nucleotides, the CDR3 is TGTGCCAGTAGTGAAGGGACCACGTCCCATGAGCAGTTCTTC. Translated: CASSEGTTSHEQFF.

This clone was observed many times. V is TRBV28 and J is TRBJ1-4; the D is unclear. Looked up from germline, CDR1 is MDHEN and CDR2 is SYDVKM. V lost 9 bases, J lost 7 bases, and 12 bases lay in between. The CDR3 spans 12 residues. The CDR3 is CASTTGSEKLFF. CDR3 in DNA: TGTGCCAGTACAACGGGGAGTGAAAAACTGTTTTTT.

CDR3 sequence reads: CASSQQAYGYTF. The CDR3 nucleotides are TGTGCCAGCAGCCAACAGGCATATGGCTACACCTTC. The chain couples TRBV16 to TRBJ1-2; D ambiguous. With 2 bases removed from V and 5 bases from J, the gap between germline ends came to 6 bases. This CDR3 has 12 amino acids. The germline V gene has CDR1 KGHSY and CDR2 FQNENV.

This chain uses TRBV9 with TRBJ2-1; possibly TRBD2 for D (6 bases). Germline V gives CDR1 SGDLS, CDR2 YYNGEE. The CDR3 covers 18 residues. Trimming removed 0 bases from V and 0 bases from J, with 16 bases in between. In nucleotides, the CDR3 is TGTGCCAGCAGCGTAGCACCGGAGGCGGGAACCTCCTACAATGAGCAGTTCTTC. Its protein product is CASSVAPEAGTSYNEQFF.

This chain uses TRBV29-1 with TRBJ2-2; the D call may be TRBD1 or TRBD2 (6 bases each). The CDR3 sequence is 13 residues long. V lost 4 bases and J 4 bases, leaving 10 bases between the germline ends. Germline V gene sequence: CDR1 SQVTM, CDR2 ANQGSEA. CDR3 loop: CSVVQGGTGELFF. CDR3 bases: TGCAGCGTTGTACAGGGAGGCACCGGGGAGCTGTTTTTT.

This rearrangement joins TRBV29-1 to TRBJ2-3, with 7 bases that match TRBD2. V was clipped by 0 bases and J by 3 bases; unmatched bases: 9. Germline assignment: CDR1 SQVTM and CDR2 ANQGSEA. The CDR3 runs 16 residues. CDR3 sequence reads: CSVEDRPSGVTDTQYF. The CDR3 DNA reads TGCAGCGTTGAAGATCGGCCTAGCGGCGTAACAGATACGCAGTATTTT.

In this sample, this clone turned up once. The chain carries TRBV7-2 and TRBJ2-7, with TRBD1 matching over 7 bases. Germline values: CDR1 SGHTA, CDR2 FQGNSA. The J segment lost 1 base and the V segment lost 4 bases, leaving 1 base of the junction unmatched. The CDR3 is made up of 13 amino acids. The CDR3 region is CASSWDSSYEQYF. The CDR3 DNA sequence: TGTGCCAGCAGCTGGGACAGTTCCTACGAGCAGTACTTC.

The genes are TRBV5-1 and TRBJ1-2; possible D gene TRBD1, 6 bases. Germline V gene sequence: CDR1 SGHRS, CDR2 YFSETQ. V lost 3 bases to trimming and J lost 4 bases, with 10 bases between them. The CDR3 contains 13 residues. CDR3 coding DNA: TGCGCCAGCAGCTCACAGGGTACCTATGGCTACACCTTC. Its translation is CASSSQGTYGYTF. Looking up the rest from reference TRBV5-1 and TRBJ1-2 gives the full variable domain: KAGVTQTPRYLIKTRGQQVTLSCSPISGHRSVSWYQQTPGQGLQFLFEYFSETQRNKGNFPGRFSGRQFSNSRSEMNVSTLELGDSALYLCASSSQGTYGYTFGSGTRLTVV.

This clone appeared a few times. The chain carries TRBV7-9 and TRBJ2-5; D is perhaps TRBD1 (5 bases). Germline V lookup: CDR1 SEHNR, CDR2 FQNEAQ (reference sequence). This CDR3 spans 15 amino acids. The V and J ends lost 1 base and 2 bases respectively, with 11 bases between them. CDR3 nucleotides: TGTGCCAGCAGCTTAGATGGCCAGGGACAAGAGACCCAGTACTTC. Its translation: CASSLDGQGQETQYF.

The chain is built from TRBV4-2 and TRBJ1-1; tentatively, D is TRBD1 (6 bases). The CDR3 spans 16 residues. Germline V gene data show CDR1 as LGHNA and CDR2 as YNFKEQ. V was trimmed by 4 bases and J by 0 bases, leaving 15 bases between them. The CDR3 loop reads CASSPYSGALNTEAFF. The CDR3 DNA reads as TGTGCCAGCAGCCCCTACTCAGGGGCTCTGAACACTGAAGCTTTCTTT.

This chain connects TRBV4-2 to TRBJ2-4; D remains ambiguous. Trimming cost V 1 base and J 13 bases, with 11 bases left between them. The germline CDR1 and CDR2 sequences are LGHNA and YNFKEQ. The CDR3 is 12 residues long. The CDR3 DNA sequence: TGTGCCAGCAGCCAAGGGGAAGGTGCACAGTACTTC. Encoded protein: CASSQGEGAQYF.

The chain recombines TRBV5-1 with TRBJ2-7; 8 nucleotides agree with TRBD1. This CDR3 is built from 13 residues. The junction had 8 bases not matched to a gene; V was cut back by 9 bases and J by 3 bases. Germline assignment: CDR1 SGHRS and CDR2 YFSETQ. The DNA of the CDR3 is TGCGCCACCTCGAGGACAGGGAACTACGAGCAGTACTTC. It specifies CATSRTGNYEQYF.

As to this clone: The sample contains more than one DNA sequence encoding this CDR3. The chain is built from TRBV28 and TRBJ2-5; TRBD2 might be the D (6 bases). V lost 2 bases and J 4 bases, leaving 8 bases between the germline ends. CDR3 length equals 13 residues. CDR1 and CDR2 from the germline V gene are MDHEN and SYDVKM. CDR3 nucleotides: TGTGCCAGCAGTTTAGGGACTCGAGAGACCCAGTACTTC. It is translated as CASSLGTRETQYF.

The J gene is TRBJ2-1, the V gene TRBV5-1; D tentatively reads TRBD1 or TRBD2 (5 bases each). CDR1 is SGHRS, CDR2 YFSETQ, per germline. V lost 5 bases and J 8 bases, leaving 14 bases between the germline ends. The CDR3 extends over 13 amino acids. CDR3 amino acids: CASRTGQGYEQFF. As DNA, the CDR3 is TGCGCCAGCAGGACGGGGCAAGGTTATGAGCAGTTCTTC.

The chain carries TRBV4-2 and TRBJ2-7; 9 bases agree with TRBD2. This CDR3 comprises 16 residues. Unmatched junction bases numbered 8, after V lost 5 bases and J lost 0 bases. Germline V gives CDR1 LGHNA, CDR2 YNFKEQ. The CDR3 is CASSGMSGRSSYEQYF. The CDR3 DNA reads as TGTGCCAGCAGCGGAATGAGCGGGAGGAGCTCCTACGAGCAGTACTTC.

The chain has TRBV11-2 and TRBJ2-2; D gene unclear. Germline V CDR1 and CDR2: SGHAT, FQNNGV. V lost 4 bases and J 3 bases, leaving 6 bases between the germline ends. This CDR3 contains 13 residues. The CDR3 bases are TGTGCCAGCAGCTCCTATTACACCGGGGAGCTGTTTTTT. Translation: CASSSYYTGELFF.

The chain joins TRBV5-1 to TRBJ2-5; maybe TRBD1 (6 bases). The CDR3 extends over 15 amino acids. Looked up from germline, CDR1 is SGHRS and CDR2 is YFSETQ. V was pared by 3 bases and J by 3 bases, with 15 bases between. CDR3 bases: TGCGCCAGCAGCTCCGATGGACAGAGAGAAGAGACCCAGTACTTC. This encodes CASSSDGQREETQYF.

V and J are TRBV6-5 and TRBJ1-2; D may be TRBD1 (6 bases). This CDR3 is built from 13 residues. Germline values: CDR1 MNHEY, CDR2 SVGAGI. Between the trimmed V and J ends, which lost 6 bases and 8 bases, there was a span of 16 bases. CDR3 sequence: CASSAGGGWGYTF. The CDR3 nucleotides read TGTGCCAGCAGCGCCGGGGGGGGCTGGGGCTACACCTTC.

Here the CDR3 reads CASSLALGSHEQYF. Written as DNA, the CDR3 is TGCGCCAGCAGCTTGGCCTTAGGGTCCCACGAGCAGTACTTC. The rearrangement uses TRBV5-1 and TRBJ2-7, with no clear D. CDR1 is SGHRS and CDR2 is YFSETQ in the germline V gene. The CDR3 consists of 14 residues. V was clipped by 0 bases and J by 5 bases, with 12 bases between them. The variable domain in full, with the rest retrieved from reference TRBV5-1 and TRBJ2-7, is KAGVTQTPRYLIKTRGQQVTLSCSPISGHRSVSWYQQTPGQGLQFLFEYFSETQRNKGNFPGRFSGRQFSNSRSEMNVSTLELGDSALYLCASSLALGSHEQYFGPGTRLTVT.

The chain combines TRBV11-2 with TRBJ1-2; D remains ambiguous. Germline CDR1 reads SGHAT; CDR2 reads FQNNGV. This CDR3 spans 14 amino acids. Between the trimmed V and J ends, which lost 0 bases and 4 bases, there was a span of 9 bases. The DNA for the CDR3 is TGTGCCAGCAGCTTAGAACCGGGGATCTATGGCTACACCTTC. Protein sequence: CASSLEPGIYGYTF. Full variable domain (remainder filled in from reference TRBV11-2 and TRBJ1-2): EAGVAQSPRYKIIEKRQSVAFWCNPISGHATLYWYQQILGQGPKLLIQFQNNGVVDDSQLPKDRFSAERLKGVDSTLKIQPAKLEDSAVYLCASSLEPGIYGYTFGSGTRLTVV.

J is TRBJ1-5 and V is TRBV28, with D perhaps TRBD1 (5 bases). Trimming pared 7 bases from V and 5 bases from J, leaving 15 bases between. Germline V gene lookup returns CDR1 MDHEN and CDR2 SYDVKM. This CDR3 comprises 14 residues. The DNA of the CDR3 is TGTGCCAGCATTATCGGCAGGGACCATCAGCCCCAGCATTTT. Amino acids: CASIIGRDHQPQHF.

This chain joins TRBV28 and TRBJ1-1; unclear D gene. Trimming took 5 bases from V and 10 from J, leaving 14 bases between them. CDR1 is MDHEN, CDR2 SYDVKM, per germline. CDR3 length: 12 amino acids. The CDR3 is CASSGWGRGAFF. The CDR3, as DNA: TGTGCCAGCAGTGGGTGGGGTAGAGGAGCTTTCTTT.